A single T cell receptor (beta chain) is shown here with its context. This sample stems from a study of blood T cell repertoires in COVID-19. TCRdb's copy holds only in-frame clones and misses some; the assay was immunoSEQ multiplex PCR. In the table there are around 78,000 clones, 85% to 90% of which are singletons. Looked up from germline, CDR1 is KGHSH and CDR2 is LQKENI. There are 16 residues in the CDR3. With V trimmed by 4 bases and J by 8 bases, 9 bases remained unmatched. This chain links TRBV18 with TRBJ2-1, with 12 bases that match TRBD2. The source of this sequence is a man between 65 and 80 years old with active or convalescent COVID-19. The specimen was peripheral blood. CDR3 sequence: CASSLSLAGGNHEQFF. The CDR3 nucleotides read TGTGCCAGCTCACTTTCGCTAGCGGGAGGGAACCATGAGCAGTTCTTC.